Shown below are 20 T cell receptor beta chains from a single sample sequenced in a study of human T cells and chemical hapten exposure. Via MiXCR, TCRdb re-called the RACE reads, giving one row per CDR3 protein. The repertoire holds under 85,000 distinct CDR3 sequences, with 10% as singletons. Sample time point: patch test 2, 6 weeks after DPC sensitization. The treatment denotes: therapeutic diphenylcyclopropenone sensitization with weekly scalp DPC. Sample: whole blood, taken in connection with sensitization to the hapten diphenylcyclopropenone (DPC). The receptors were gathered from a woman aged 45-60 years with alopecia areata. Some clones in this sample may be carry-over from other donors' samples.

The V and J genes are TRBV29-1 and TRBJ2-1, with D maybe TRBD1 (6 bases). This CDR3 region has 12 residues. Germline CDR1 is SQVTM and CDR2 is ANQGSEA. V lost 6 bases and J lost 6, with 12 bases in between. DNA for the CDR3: TGCAGCGTCAGGGGCTCGATCAATGAGCAGTTCTTC. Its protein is CSVRGSINEQFF.

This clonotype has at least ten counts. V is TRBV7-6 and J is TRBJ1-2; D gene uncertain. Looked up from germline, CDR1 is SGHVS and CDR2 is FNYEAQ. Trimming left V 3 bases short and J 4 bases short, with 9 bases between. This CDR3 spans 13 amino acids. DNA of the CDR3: TGTGCCAGCAGCTTGGGAGTTGGCTATGGCTACACCTTC. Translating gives CASSLGVGYGYTF. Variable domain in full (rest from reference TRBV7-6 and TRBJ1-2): GAGVSQSPRYKVTKRGQDVALRCDPISGHVSLYWYRQALGQGPEFLTYFNYEAQQDKSGLPNDRFSAERPEGSISTLTIQRTEQRDSAMYRCASSLGVGYGYTFGSGTRLTVV.

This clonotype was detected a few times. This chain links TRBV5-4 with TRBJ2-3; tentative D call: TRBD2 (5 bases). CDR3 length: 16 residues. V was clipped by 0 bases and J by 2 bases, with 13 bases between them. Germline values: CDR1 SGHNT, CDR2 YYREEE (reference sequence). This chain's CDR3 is CASSLAGLPATDTQYF. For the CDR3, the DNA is TGTGCCAGCAGCTTGGCAGGACTGCCAGCCACAGATACGCAGTATTTT.

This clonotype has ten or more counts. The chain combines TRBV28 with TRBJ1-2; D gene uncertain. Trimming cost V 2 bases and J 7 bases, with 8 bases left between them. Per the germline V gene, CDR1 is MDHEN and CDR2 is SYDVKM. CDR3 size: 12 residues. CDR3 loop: CASSLLRTGYTF. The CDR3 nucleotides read TGTGCCAGCAGTTTACTCCGAACTGGCTACACCTTC.

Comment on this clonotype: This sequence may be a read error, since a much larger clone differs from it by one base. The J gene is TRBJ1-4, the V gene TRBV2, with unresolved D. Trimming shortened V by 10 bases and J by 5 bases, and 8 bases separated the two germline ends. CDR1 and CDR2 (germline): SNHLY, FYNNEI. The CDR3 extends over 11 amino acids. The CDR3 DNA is TGTGCCAACATATCCAATGAAAAACTGTTTTTT. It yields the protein CANISNEKLFF. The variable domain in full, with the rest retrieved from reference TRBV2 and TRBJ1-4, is EPEVTQTPSHQVTQMGQEVILRCVPISNHLYFYWYRQILGQKVEFLVSFYNNEISEKSEIFDDQFSVERPDGSNFTLKIRSTKLEDSAMYFCANISNEKLFFGSGTQLSVL.

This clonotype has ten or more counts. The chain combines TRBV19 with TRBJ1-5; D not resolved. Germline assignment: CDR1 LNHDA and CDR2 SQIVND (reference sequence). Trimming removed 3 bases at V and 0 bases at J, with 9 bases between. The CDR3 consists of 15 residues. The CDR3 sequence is CASSIRGDSNQPQHF. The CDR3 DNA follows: TGTGCCAGTAGTATTCGGGGAGATAGCAATCAGCCCCAGCATTTT. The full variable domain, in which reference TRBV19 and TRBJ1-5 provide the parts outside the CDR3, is DGGITQSPKYLFRKEGQNVTLSCEQNLNHDAMYWYRQDPGQGLRLIYYSQIVNDFQKGDIAEGYSVSREKKESFPLTVTSAQKNPTAFYLCASSIRGDSNQPQHFGDGTRLSIL.

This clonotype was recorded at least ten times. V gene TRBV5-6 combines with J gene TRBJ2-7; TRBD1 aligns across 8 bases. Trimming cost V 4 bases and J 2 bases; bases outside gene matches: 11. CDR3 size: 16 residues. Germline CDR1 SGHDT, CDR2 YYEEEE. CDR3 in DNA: TGTGCCAGCAGCAAAGACTCCGGGACAGGAACCTACGAGCAGTACTTC. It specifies CASSKDSGTGTYEQYF.

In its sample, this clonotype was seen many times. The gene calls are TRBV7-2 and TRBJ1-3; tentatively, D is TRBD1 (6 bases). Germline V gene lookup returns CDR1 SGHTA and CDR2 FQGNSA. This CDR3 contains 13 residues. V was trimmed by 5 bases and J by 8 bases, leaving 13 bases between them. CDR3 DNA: TGTGCCAGCAGCCTAGACAGGAGGTACACCATATATTTT. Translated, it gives CASSLDRRYTIYF.

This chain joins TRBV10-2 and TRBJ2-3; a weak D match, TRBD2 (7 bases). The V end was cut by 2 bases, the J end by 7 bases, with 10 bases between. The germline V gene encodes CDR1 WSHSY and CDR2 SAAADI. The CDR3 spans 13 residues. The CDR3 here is CASSEGRGNTQYF. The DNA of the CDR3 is TGCGCCAGCAGTGAGGGGAGGGGGAATACGCAGTATTTT.

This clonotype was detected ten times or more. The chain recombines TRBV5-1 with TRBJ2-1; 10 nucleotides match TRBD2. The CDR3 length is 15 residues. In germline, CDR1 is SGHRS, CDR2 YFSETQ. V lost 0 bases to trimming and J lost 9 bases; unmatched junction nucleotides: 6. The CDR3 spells CASSLVLAGVGEQFF. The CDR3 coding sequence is TGCGCCAGCAGCTTGGTGCTAGCGGGAGTGGGTGAGCAGTTCTTC.

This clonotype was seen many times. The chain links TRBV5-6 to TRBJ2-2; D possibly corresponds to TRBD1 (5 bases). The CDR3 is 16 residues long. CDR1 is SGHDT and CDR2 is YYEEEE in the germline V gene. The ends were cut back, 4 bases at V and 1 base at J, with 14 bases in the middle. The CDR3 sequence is CASSPPLGENTGELFF. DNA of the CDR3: TGTGCCAGCAGCCCCCCTTTAGGGGAGAACACCGGGGAGCTGTTTTTT.

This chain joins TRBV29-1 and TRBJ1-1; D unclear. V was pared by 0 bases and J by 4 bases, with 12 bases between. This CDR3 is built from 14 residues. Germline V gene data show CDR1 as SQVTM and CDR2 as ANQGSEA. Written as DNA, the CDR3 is TGCAGCGTTGAAGATCCTGGGTGGGGCACTGAAGCTTTCTTT. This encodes CSVEDPGWGTEAFF. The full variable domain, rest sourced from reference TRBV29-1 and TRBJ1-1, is SAVISQKPSRDICQRGTSLTIQCQVDSQVTMMFWYRQQPGQSLTLIATANQGSEATYESGFVIDKFPISRPNLTFSTLTVSNMSPEDSSIYLCSVEDPGWGTEAFFGQGTRLTVV.

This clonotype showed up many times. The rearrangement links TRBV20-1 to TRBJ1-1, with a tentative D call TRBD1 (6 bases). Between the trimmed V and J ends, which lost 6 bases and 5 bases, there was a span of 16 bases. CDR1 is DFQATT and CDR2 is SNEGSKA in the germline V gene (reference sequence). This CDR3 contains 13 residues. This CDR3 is CSAPWGARTEAFF. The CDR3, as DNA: TGCAGTGCCCCCTGGGGGGCGCGTACTGAAGCTTTCTTT.

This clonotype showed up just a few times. For the CDR3, the DNA is TGTGCCAGTAGTACACAACAGGGCCAAGTTGCGGGAGACACTGAAGCTTTCTTT. Translating gives CASSTQQGQVAGDTEAFF. This rearrangement joins TRBV19 to TRBJ1-1; D is possibly TRBD1 (6 bases). Germline loops: CDR1 LNHDA, CDR2 SQIVND (reference sequence). Between the trimmed V and J ends, which lost 4 bases and 3 bases, there was a span of 24 bases. CDR3 length: 18 residues.

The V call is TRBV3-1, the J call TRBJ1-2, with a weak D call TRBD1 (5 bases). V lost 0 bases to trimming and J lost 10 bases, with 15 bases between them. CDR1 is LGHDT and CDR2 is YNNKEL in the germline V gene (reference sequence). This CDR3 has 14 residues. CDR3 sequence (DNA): TGTGCCAGCAGCCAAGATCACCAGGGCCGATCCTACACCTTC. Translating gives CASSQDHQGRSYTF.

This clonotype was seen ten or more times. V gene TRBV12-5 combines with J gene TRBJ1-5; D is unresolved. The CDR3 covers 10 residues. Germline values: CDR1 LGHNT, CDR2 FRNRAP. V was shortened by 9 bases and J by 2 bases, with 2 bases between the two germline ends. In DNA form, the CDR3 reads TGTGCTAGAGGCAATCAGCCCCAGCATTTT. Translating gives CARGNQPQHF. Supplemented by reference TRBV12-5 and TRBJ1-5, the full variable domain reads DARVTQTPRHKVTEMGQEVTMRCQPILGHNTVFWYRQTMMQGLELLAYFRNRAPLDDSGMPKDRFSAEMPDATLATLKIQPSEPRDSAVYFCARGNQPQHFGDGTRLSIL.

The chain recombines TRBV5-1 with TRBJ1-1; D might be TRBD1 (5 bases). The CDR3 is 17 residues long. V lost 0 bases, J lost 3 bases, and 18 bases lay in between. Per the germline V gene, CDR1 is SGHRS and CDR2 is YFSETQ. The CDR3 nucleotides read TGCGCCAGCAGCTTGGCGGGGACCCTTGGGCTACACACTGAAGCTTTCTTT. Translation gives CASSLAGTLGLHTEAFF.

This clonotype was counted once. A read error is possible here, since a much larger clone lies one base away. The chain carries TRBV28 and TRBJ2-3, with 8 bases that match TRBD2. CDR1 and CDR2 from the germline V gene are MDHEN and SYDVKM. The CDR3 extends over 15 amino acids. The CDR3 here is CVSTGTRGFTDTQYF. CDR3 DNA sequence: TGTGTCAGCACTGGGACTAGAGGCTTCACAGATACGCAGTATTTT. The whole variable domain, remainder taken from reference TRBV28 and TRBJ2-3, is DVKVTQSSRYLVKRTGEKVFLECVQDMDHENMFWYRQDPGLGLRLIYFSYDVKMKEKGDIPEGYSVSREKKERFSLILESASTNQTSMYLCVSTGTRGFTDTQYFGPGTRLTVL.

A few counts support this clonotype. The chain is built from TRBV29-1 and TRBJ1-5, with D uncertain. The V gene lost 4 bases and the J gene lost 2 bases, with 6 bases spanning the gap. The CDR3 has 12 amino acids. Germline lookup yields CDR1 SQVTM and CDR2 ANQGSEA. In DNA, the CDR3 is TGCAGCGTTGGGGAAGGCAATCAGCCCCAGCATTTT. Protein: CSVGEGNQPQHF.

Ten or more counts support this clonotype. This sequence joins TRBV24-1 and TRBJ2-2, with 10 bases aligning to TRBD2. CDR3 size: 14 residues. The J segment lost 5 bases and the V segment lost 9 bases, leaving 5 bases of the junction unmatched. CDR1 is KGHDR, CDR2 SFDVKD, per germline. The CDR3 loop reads CATGASGGTGELFF. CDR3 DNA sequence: TGTGCCACCGGAGCTAGCGGGGGTACCGGGGAGCTGTTTTTT.